The 31 T cell receptor beta chains reported below all come from one sample, sequenced in a study of Tregs in tolerant kidney transplant recipients. Profiled with immunoSEQ multiplex PCR; TCRdb holds only in-frame clones, not every one. The data show 100,000 to 130,000 clones, nearly 90% seen once. Sample: CD4+ T cells from blood, taken before the transplant. The source of these receptors is a human donor who received a combined kidney and bone marrow transplant.

This sequence joins TRBV5-4 and TRBJ2-1; D possibly corresponds to TRBD1 (6 bases). Germline V gives CDR1 SGHNT, CDR2 YYREEE (reference sequence). The CDR3 length is 13 residues. Trimming cost V 4 bases and J 4 bases, with 9 bases left between them. The CDR3 bases are TGTGCCAGCAGCGCAGGACAGTACAATGAGCAGTTCTTC. This gives the protein CASSAGQYNEQFF. Full variable domain (rest looked up from reference TRBV5-4 and TRBJ2-1): ETGVTQSPTHLIKTRGQQVTLRCSSQSGHNTVSWYQQALGQGPQFIFQYYREEENGRGNFPPRFSGLQFPNYSSELNVNALELDDSALYLCASSAGQYNEQFFGPGTRLTVL.

The gene calls are TRBV7-2 and TRBJ2-7, with TRBD2 identical over 7 bases. This CDR3 has 16 amino acids. The junction had 8 bases not matched to a gene; V was cut back by 1 base and J by 2 bases. Germline loops: CDR1 SGHTA, CDR2 FQGNSA. The CDR3 DNA sequence: TGTGCCAGCAGCTTAGTGGGCGGGAGAAACCCCTACGAGCAGTACTTC. It yields the protein CASSLVGGRNPYEQYF.

The chain carries TRBV28 and TRBJ2-1; 8 bases agree with TRBD2. The CDR3 has 19 amino acids. Germline V CDR1 and CDR2: MDHEN, SYDVKM. V lost 1 base, J lost 0 bases, and 11 bases stayed unmatched. The CDR3 spells CASSLSPPLAASSYNEQFF. The DNA of the CDR3 is TGTGCCAGCAGTTTATCCCCTCCACTAGCGGCGAGCTCCTACAATGAGCAGTTCTTC.

The rearrangement links TRBV7-2 to TRBJ1-1; tentative D call: TRBD1 (5 bases). This CDR3 is built from 14 residues. The germline gives CDR1 SGHTA, CDR2 FQGNSA. V lost 10 bases and J lost 7, with 22 bases in between. The CDR3 loop reads CATQPGGSHREAFF. In DNA form, the CDR3 reads TGTGCCACCCAGCCCGGGGGGTCCCATCGTGAAGCTTTCTTT.

The V and J genes are TRBV7-2 and TRBJ2-7; weak D call: TRBD2 (5 bases). The CDR3 contains 15 residues. The germline V gene encodes CDR1 SGHTA and CDR2 FQGNSA. V lost 0 bases to trimming and J lost 1 base, with 10 bases between them. CDR3 bases: TGTGCCAGCAGCTTAGCACGTGAGGGTTCCTACGAGCAGTACTTC. Protein: CASSLAREGSYEQYF.

V gene TRBV5-1 combines with J gene TRBJ2-7; TRBD2 is a possible D gene (5 bases). V dropped 5 bases and J dropped 0 bases, with 15 bases sitting between them. This CDR3 comprises 15 residues. Germline lookup yields CDR1 SGHRS and CDR2 YFSETQ. DNA for the CDR3: TGCGCCAGCAGACAAGGGCGGGCAGACTCCTACGAGCAGTACTTC. It specifies CASRQGRADSYEQYF.

The rearrangement joins TRBV5-4 to TRBJ2-5; TRBD1 is a possible D gene (6 bases). CDR3 length: 14 residues. The germline V and J ends were trimmed by 4 bases and 4 bases, with 14 bases remaining between them. Germline V gene lookup returns CDR1 SGHNT and CDR2 YYREEE (reference sequence). The CDR3 DNA reads as TGTGCCAGCAGCGGCCCACAGGGCTTAGAGACCCAGTACTTC. Translated: CASSGPQGLETQYF.

The chain has TRBV11-2 and TRBJ1-5, with TRBD1 as a possible D gene (6 bases). The CDR3 spans 13 residues. Germline V gene lookup returns CDR1 SGHAT and CDR2 FQNNGV. The ends were cut back, 5 bases at V and 5 bases at J, with 10 bases in the middle. In nucleotides, the CDR3 is TGTGCCAGCAGCACAACAGGGTATCAGCCCCAGCATTTT. Protein sequence: CASSTTGYQPQHF.

This clone was recorded a few times. The chain links TRBV11-2 to TRBJ2-3, with 8 bases aligning to TRBD2. CDR3 length: 16 amino acids. Trimming at V came to 2 bases and at J to 3 bases, leaving 7 bases not matched to a gene. Germline V gene data show CDR1 as SGHAT and CDR2 as FQNNGV. CDR3 in amino acids: CASSLSGSGGTDTQYF. DNA for the CDR3: TGTGCCAGCAGCTTATCCGGGTCGGGAGGGACAGATACGCAGTATTTT.

The gene calls are TRBV18 and TRBJ1-5, with D tentatively TRBD1 (5 bases). Germline V CDR1 and CDR2: KGHSH, LQKENI. This CDR3 is built from 14 residues. Trimming left V 4 bases short and J 2 bases short, with 9 bases between. Here the CDR3 reads CASSRGGGNQPQHF. The CDR3 DNA sequence: TGTGCCAGCTCACGGGGAGGGGGCAATCAGCCCCAGCATTTT. The whole variable domain, filled in from reference TRBV18 and TRBJ1-5, reads NAGVMQNPRHLVRRRGQEARLRCSPMKGHSHVYWYRQLPEEGLKFMVYLQKENIIDESGMPKERFSAEFPKEGPSILRIQQVVRGDSAAYFCASSRGGGNQPQHFGDGTRLSIL.

The CDR3 loop reads CASSTGPGNEQYF. In nucleotides, the CDR3 is TGTGCCAGCAGCACCGGCCCCGGGAACGAGCAGTACTTC. This chain joins TRBV7-7 and TRBJ2-7, with a possible D match to TRBD2 (5 bases). V was pared by 5 bases and J by 5 bases, with 13 bases between. There are 13 residues in the CDR3. The germline gives CDR1 SSHAT, CDR2 FNYEAQ (reference sequence).

CDR3 protein: CASSYGLAGEVYEQYF. CDR3 sequence (DNA): TGTGCCAGCAGCTACGGACTAGCGGGAGAGGTATACGAGCAGTACTTC. The chain recombines TRBV7-2 with TRBJ2-7, with TRBD2 matching over 13 bases. The CDR3 is made up of 16 amino acids. V shed 4 bases, J shed 4 bases, and the junction held 7 bases outside the gene matches. Per the germline V gene, CDR1 is SGHTA and CDR2 is FQGNSA.

The chain recombines TRBV25-1 with TRBJ2-1, with 10 bases aligning to TRBD2. CDR1 and CDR2 (germline): MGHDK, SYGVNS. V dropped 3 bases and J dropped 3; count of bases not matched to a gene: 2. This CDR3 spans 15 amino acids. CDR3 nucleotide sequence: TGTGCCAGCAGTGATTGGACTAGCGGCTACAATGAGCAGTTCTTC. As protein: CASSDWTSGYNEQFF.

The genes are TRBV28 and TRBJ2-3; the match to TRBD2 covers 9 bases. Germline CDR1 reads MDHEN; CDR2 reads SYDVKM. The ends lost 2 bases at V and 6 bases at J; junction bases unmatched: 3. The CDR3 runs 14 residues. CDR3 sequence reads: CASSLGLAGDTQYF. The CDR3, as DNA: TGTGCCAGCAGTTTAGGTCTAGCGGGGGATACGCAGTATTTT.

The chain uses TRBV19 and TRBJ1-1; 7 positions match TRBD1. Germline values: CDR1 LNHDA, CDR2 SQIVND (reference sequence). The length of the CDR3 is 16 residues. V was clipped by 3 bases and J by 2 bases; unmatched bases: 9. CDR3 in amino acids: CASSMEQGTLNTEAFF. The CDR3 DNA reads TGTGCCAGTAGTATGGAACAGGGGACATTAAACACTGAAGCTTTCTTT.

The rearrangement uses TRBV4-3 and TRBJ1-4, with D tentatively TRBD1 (5 bases). Trimming took 1 base from V and 0 from J, leaving 18 bases between them. This CDR3 spans 19 amino acids. Germline V gene sequence: CDR1 LGHNA, CDR2 YSLEER. CDR3 region: CASSQVFGGVGATNEKLFF. The CDR3 nucleotides are TGCGCCAGCAGCCAAGTTTTCGGGGGGGTAGGGGCAACTAATGAAAAACTGTTTTTT.

The rearrangement joins TRBV10-3 to TRBJ2-7; 11 nucleotides align to TRBD1. Germline CDR1 ENHRY, CDR2 SYGVKD. This CDR3 is 14 amino acids long. V shed 5 bases and J 3 bases; nucleotides not matched to a gene: 3. CDR3 loop: CAISPGQGDYEQYF. DNA for the CDR3: TGTGCCATCAGTCCGGGACAGGGGGACTACGAGCAGTACTTC.

The rearrangement links TRBV29-1 to TRBJ2-3; the match to TRBD2 covers 10 bases. V dropped 4 bases and J dropped 2; count of bases not matched to a gene: 6. The germline V gene has CDR1 SQVTM and CDR2 ANQGSEA. There are 15 residues in the CDR3. CDR3 bases: TGCAGCGTTGCGGCTAGCGGGGGACCCACAGATACGCAGTATTTT. The encoded protein is CSVAASGGPTDTQYF.

V is TRBV4-1 and J is TRBJ1-1; tentative D call: TRBD1 (5 bases). With 1 base removed from V and 7 bases from J, the gap between germline ends came to 19 bases. The germline V gene encodes CDR1 MGHRA and CDR2 YSYEKL. There are 16 residues in the CDR3. This chain's CDR3 is CASSQVWQGLWGEAFF. The CDR3 DNA is TGCGCCAGCAGCCAAGTCTGGCAGGGCCTTTGGGGTGAAGCTTTCTTT.

The chain links TRBV7-2 to TRBJ2-1, with 9 bases aligning to TRBD2. With 5 bases clipped from V and 0 bases from J, the junction kept 5 bases outside the gene matches. Per the germline V gene, CDR1 is SGHTA and CDR2 is FQGNSA. This CDR3 is 16 amino acids long. CDR3 sequence reads: CASSPISGSSYNEQFF. In DNA, the CDR3 is TGTGCCAGCAGCCCCATTAGCGGGAGCTCCTACAATGAGCAGTTCTTC. Complete variable domain (other parts from reference TRBV7-2 and TRBJ2-1): GAGVSQSPSNKVTEKGKDVELRCDPISGHTALYWYRQSLGQGLEFLIYFQGNSAPDKSGLPSDRFSAERTGGSVSTLTIQRTQQEDSAVYLCASSPISGSSYNEQFFGPGTRLTVL.

The rearrangement uses TRBV29-1 and TRBJ2-4; TRBD1 is a possible D gene (6 bases). The CDR3 length is 14 residues. V lost 5 bases, J lost 0 bases, and 11 bases lay in between. Germline CDR1 SQVTM, CDR2 ANQGSEA. CDR3 in DNA: TGCAGCGTTCAGGGGCGACTAGCCAAAAACATTCAGTACTTC. This sequence encodes CSVQGRLAKNIQYF. Filled out from reference TRBV29-1 and TRBJ2-4, the complete variable domain reads SAVISQKPSRDICQRGTSLTIQCQVDSQVTMMFWYRQQPGQSLTLIATANQGSEATYESGFVIDKFPISRPNLTFSTLTVSNMSPEDSSIYLCSVQGRLAKNIQYFGAGTRLSVL.

This clone was detected once. The gene calls are TRBV6-5 and TRBJ1-2; D is possibly TRBD1 (6 bases). CDR3 length: 13 residues. Trimming stripped 5 bases from V and 6 bases from J, with 13 bases between. Germline V gene sequence: CDR1 MNHEY, CDR2 SVGAGI. The CDR3 DNA sequence: TGTGCCAGCAGTGAACAGGGCGTGGATGGCTACACCTTC. Translation gives CASSEQGVDGYTF.

The rearrangement uses TRBV27 and TRBJ1-2, with 9 bases fitting TRBD1. The ends lost 2 bases at V and 8 bases at J; junction bases unmatched: 9. The germline gives CDR1 MNHEY, CDR2 SMNVEV (reference sequence). This CDR3 is 15 amino acids long. In nucleotides, the CDR3 is TGTGCCAGCAGTTTAACCTTAACAGGGGGCGCAGGCTACACCTTC. It codes for CASSLTLTGGAGYTF.

This chain connects TRBV7-2 to TRBJ2-5; 9 positions agree with TRBD2. CDR3 size: 16 residues. From germline, CDR1 is SGHTA and CDR2 FQGNSA. Trimming removed 5 bases from V and 5 bases from J; junction bases left unmatched: 12. This CDR3 reads CASSRLAGAGEETQYF. The CDR3 coding sequence is TGTGCCAGCAGCCGATTAGCGGGGGCAGGCGAGGAGACCCAGTACTTC.

The gene calls are TRBV15 and TRBJ1-1, with D maybe TRBD1 (6 bases). The CDR3 is 14 residues long. The ends were cut back, 3 bases at V and 10 bases at J, with 18 bases in the middle. CDR1 is LNHNV, CDR2 YYDKDF, per germline (reference sequence). For the CDR3, the DNA is TGTGCCACCAGCAGCGGGGGGAAAAACAGGGCAGCTTTCTTT. Protein product: CATSSGGKNRAAFF.

The chain couples TRBV6-5 to TRBJ2-1, with TRBD2 matching 14 bases. There are 16 residues in the CDR3. Germline CDR1 is MNHEY and CDR2 is SVGAGI. After removal of 3 bases from V and 6 bases from J, the junction contained 4 bases not matched to a gene. CDR3 region: CASSYAGTSGGNEQFF. DNA for the CDR3: TGTGCCAGCAGTTATGCCGGGACTAGCGGGGGCAATGAGCAGTTCTTC.

The V gene is TRBV7-8, the J gene TRBJ1-5, with D maybe TRBD1 (5 bases). CDR1 is SGHVS and CDR2 is FQNEAQ in the germline V gene. This CDR3 is built from 16 residues. With 2 bases removed from V and 3 bases from J, the gap between germline ends came to 14 bases. CDR3 region: CASSLLDRQNNQPQHF. Written as DNA, the CDR3 is TGTGCCAGCAGCTTACTCGACAGACAAAACAATCAGCCCCAGCATTTT.

This chain connects TRBV7-9 to TRBJ2-3; D uncertain. The CDR3 spans 14 residues. The V end lost 4 bases, the J end lost 6 bases, and 14 bases lay between the germline ends. CDR1 and CDR2 (germline): SEHNR, FQNEAQ (reference sequence). In DNA form, the CDR3 reads TGTGCCAGCAGCTCAGACCGCGGTGGGGATACGCAGTATTTT. Protein sequence: CASSSDRGGDTQYF.

This rearrangement joins TRBV18 to TRBJ2-7, with D perhaps TRBD1 (6 bases). The length of the CDR3 is 14 residues. The germline V gene has CDR1 KGHSH and CDR2 LQKENI. V was clipped by 3 bases and J by 4 bases, with 13 bases between them. The CDR3 is CASSPVGRGYEQYF. CDR3 bases: TGTGCCAGCTCACCGGTAGGCAGGGGATACGAGCAGTACTTC.

The chain couples TRBV5-4 to TRBJ2-2; maybe TRBD1 (6 bases). Germline CDR1 is SGHNT and CDR2 is YYREEE (reference sequence). V dropped 4 bases and J dropped 1 base, with 14 bases sitting between them. The CDR3 is 16 residues long. The CDR3 coding sequence is TGTGCCAGCAGCCCCGGGACACCCATGAACACCGGGGAGCTGTTTTTT. As protein: CASSPGTPMNTGELFF.

This CDR3 reads CASSFRASGYTF. In nucleotides, the CDR3 is TGTGCCAGCAGCTTCAGGGCGTCAGGCTACACCTTC. The V gene is TRBV7-9, the J gene TRBJ1-2; maybe TRBD1 (5 bases). This CDR3 contains 12 residues. V was cut by 3 bases and J by 8 bases, with 10 bases left in between. Germline V gene lookup returns CDR1 SEHNR and CDR2 FQNEAQ (reference sequence). The full variable domain, with the rest looked up from reference TRBV7-9 and TRBJ1-2, is DTGVSQNPRHKITKRGQNVTFRCDPISEHNRLYWYRQTLGQGPEFLTYFQNEAQLEKSRLLSDRFSAERPKGSFSTLEIQRTEQGDSAMYLCASSFRASGYTFGSGTRLTVV.